Sequencing of this T cell receptor beta chain was carried out in a study of blood T cells in healthy people across ages. Study results and caveats: It was found that TCR beta diversity correlated strongly with the percentage of naive T cells.

Germline V gene data show CDR1 as LGHNA and CDR2 as YNFKEQ. V was pared by 1 base and J by 3 bases, with 12 bases between. This CDR3 comprises 16 residues. Each of the donors had about 9.9 milliliters of peripheral blood drawn into EDTA-treated Vacutainer tubes. A remark on this clonotype: What it recognizes is unknown.

Alongside a J-beta primer mix, a sample-barcoded 5' primer served in a second PCR lasting roughly 7 to 12 cycles. Each cDNA was tagged by a template-switch adaptor containing 12 random nucleotides. Via MiXCR, TCRdb re-called the 5' RACE reads, giving one row per CDR3 protein. The table has around 1.1 million distinct CDR3 sequences, roughly two fifths seen once. Sample: blood. J is TRBJ1-4 and V is TRBV4-2, with D possibly TRBD1 on 5 matching bases. The sequence came from a man aged 18 to 29 in good health. This CDR3 reads CASSQGYGGANEKLFF. The CDR3 region has the DNA TGTGCCAGCAGCCAAGGATACGGGGGAGCTAATGAAAAACTGTTTTTT.